This T cell receptor beta chain is drawn from a study of blood T cell repertoires in COVID-19. V was clipped by 4 bases and J by 4 bases, with 12 bases between them. Looked up from germline, CDR1 is LGHNT and CDR2 is FRNRAP. The CDR3 is 14 amino acids. Participants had their cohort set by participant-reported clinical history. The method was immunoSEQ multiplex PCR; TCRdb's version includes in-frame clones alone and lacks a portion of them. The sample records hundreds of thousands of clones, about 86% being singletons. The sample comprised PBMCs or T cells enriched from blood (not recorded which). This receptor was taken from a woman between 40 and 55 years old with acute COVID-19. The chain recombines TRBV12-5 with TRBJ2-3; D may be TRBD2 (5 bases). CDR3 protein: CASGSGIGSDTQYF. The CDR3 DNA reads as TGTGCTAGTGGTTCCGGGATAGGTTCAGATACGCAGTATTTT.